The 25 T cell receptor beta chains reported below all come from one sample, sequenced in a study of cytomegalovirus exposure and HLA in healthy donors. PCR employed 60 Vbeta and 13 Jbeta primers. Data came from immunoSEQ multiplex PCR; TCRdb stores just in-frame clones and leaves some out. The clone table shows 45,000 to 50,000 clones, with the ten largest holding about a sixth. What was sequenced was PBMCs. These receptors all stem from a male donor in good health and CMV-seronegative.

V gene TRBV6-5 combines with J gene TRBJ2-7; D possibly corresponds to TRBD1 (6 bases). Between the trimmed V and J ends, which lost 4 bases and 2 bases, there was a span of 12 bases. Looked up from germline, CDR1 is MNHEY and CDR2 is SVGAGI. There are 14 residues in the CDR3. The CDR3 spells CASSLARGTYEQYF. The CDR3 region has the DNA TGTGCCAGCAGTTTGGCCAGGGGCACCTACGAGCAGTACTTC.

The gene calls are TRBV18 and TRBJ1-2, with TRBD1 identical over 9 bases. Germline CDR1 is KGHSH and CDR2 is LQKENI. The trim removed 6 bases at V and 4 bases at J, leaving 6 bases unmatched. CDR3 size: 14 residues. CDR3 bases: TGTGCCAGCTCCCGGGACAGGGAAGGCTATGGCTACACCTTC. Translation: CASSRDREGYGYTF.

The genes are TRBV7-3 and TRBJ2-7; the match to TRBD1 covers 9 bases. Trimming removed 5 bases from V and 2 bases from J; junction bases left unmatched: 4. Germline CDR1 reads SGHTA; CDR2 reads FQGTGA. The CDR3 has 14 amino acids. As DNA, the CDR3 is TGTGCCAGCAGCCCGGGACAGGGACCCTACGAGCAGTACTTC. Residues: CASSPGQGPYEQYF.

This sequence joins TRBV7-9 and TRBJ1-2; D gene unclear. Trimming removed 5 bases at V and 2 bases at J, with 12 bases between. CDR3 length: 14 residues. Germline CDR1 SEHNR, CDR2 FQNEAQ (reference sequence). The CDR3 spells CASSLGQANYGYTF. In DNA form, the CDR3 reads TGTGCCAGCAGCCTCGGTCAGGCGAACTATGGCTACACCTTC.

The genes are TRBV30 and TRBJ2-2, with 14 positions matching TRBD2. Unmatched junction bases numbered 6, after V lost 3 bases and J lost 6 bases. The germline V gene has CDR1 GTSNPN and CDR2 SVGIG (reference sequence). This CDR3 region has 16 residues. The CDR3 nucleotides are TGTGCCTGGAGCGAACTGACTAGCGGGGGGGCCGGGGAGCTGTTTTTT. Its translation: CAWSELTSGGAGELFF. The whole variable domain, filled in from reference TRBV30 and TRBJ2-2, reads SQTIHQWPATLVQPVGSPLSLECTVEGTSNPNLYWYRQAAGRGLQLLFYSVGIGQISSEVPQNLSASRPQDRQFILSSKKLLLSDSGFYLCAWSELTSGGAGELFFGEGSRLTVL.

This chain uses TRBV6-1 with TRBJ1-2, with 8 bases aligning to TRBD1. The V gene end was trimmed by 5 bases and the J gene end by 7 bases; junction bases not matched to a gene: 9. Germline CDR1 and CDR2: MNHNS and SASEGT. CDR3 length equals 14 residues. CDR3 nucleotide sequence: TGTGCCAGCAGTCCCGACAGGGGCGCTCCTGGCTACACCTTC. It translates to CASSPDRGAPGYTF.

This chain joins TRBV2 and TRBJ1-2; 7 nucleotides align to TRBD1. The CDR3 runs to 15 residues. The V gene end was trimmed by 3 bases and the J gene end by 0 bases; junction bases not matched to a gene: 4. CDR1 and CDR2 from the germline V gene are SNHLY and FYNNEI. CDR3 sequence: CASSDVGQTNYGYTF. CDR3 DNA: TGTGCCAGCAGTGACGTGGGACAGACTAACTATGGCTACACCTTC. The full variable domain, rest sourced from reference TRBV2 and TRBJ1-2, is EPEVTQTPSHQVTQMGQEVILRCVPISNHLYFYWYRQILGQKVEFLVSFYNNEISEKSEIFDDQFSVERPDGSNFTLKIRSTKLEDSAMYFCASSDVGQTNYGYTFGSGTRLTVV.

The V call is TRBV19, the J call TRBJ1-2, with TRBD1 matching over 8 bases. The CDR3 is 15 residues long. The J segment lost 4 bases and the V segment lost 1 base, leaving 5 bases of the junction unmatched. Germline V gene sequence: CDR1 LNHDA, CDR2 SQIVND (reference sequence). CDR3 DNA sequence: TGTGCCAGTAGTATAGCGACAGGGGCTATCTATGGCTACACCTTC. It translates to CASSIATGAIYGYTF.

V gene TRBV29-1 combines with J gene TRBJ1-4; possible D gene TRBD1, 6 bases. The CDR3 covers 12 residues. Between the trimmed V and J ends, which lost 4 bases and 4 bases, there was a span of 7 bases. The germline V gene encodes CDR1 SQVTM and CDR2 ANQGSEA. For the CDR3, the DNA is TGCAGCGTTGCCAGGGGTAATGAAAAACTGTTTTTT. Protein sequence: CSVARGNEKLFF. The full variable domain, in which reference TRBV29-1 and TRBJ1-4 provide the parts outside the CDR3, is SAVISQKPSRDICQRGTSLTIQCQVDSQVTMMFWYRQQPGQSLTLIATANQGSEATYESGFVIDKFPISRPNLTFSTLTVSNMSPEDSSIYLCSVARGNEKLFFGSGTQLSVL.

J is TRBJ2-7 and V is TRBV5-4, with a tentative D call TRBD2 (5 bases). The ends were cut back, 0 bases at V and 3 bases at J, with 13 bases in the middle. This CDR3 has 15 amino acids. CDR1 is SGHNT and CDR2 is YYREEE in the germline V gene (reference sequence). In DNA, the CDR3 is TGTGCCAGCAGCTTGGGCCGGGAATGGGACTACGAGCAGTACTTC. Translating it yields CASSLGREWDYEQYF.

The genes are TRBV7-9 and TRBJ1-2, with TRBD1 as a possible D gene (5 bases). The germline V gene encodes CDR1 SEHNR and CDR2 FQNEAQ (reference sequence). The CDR3 loop spans 15 amino acids. The V end lost 2 bases, the J end lost 0 bases, and 10 bases lay between the germline ends. CDR3 amino acids: CASSLKEGPNYGYTF. The CDR3, as DNA: TGTGCCAGCAGCTTAAAGGAGGGACCTAACTATGGCTACACCTTC.

The chain recombines TRBV6-6 with TRBJ1-5, with D unclear. The CDR3 has 14 amino acids. In germline, CDR1 is MNHNY, CDR2 SVGAGI (reference sequence). The germline V and J ends were trimmed by 9 bases and 2 bases, with 14 bases remaining between them. CDR3 sequence (DNA): TGTGCCAGTTATAGAGGGCAGGGCAATCAGCCCCAGCATTTT. It specifies CASYRGQGNQPQHF.

This chain links TRBV6-5 with TRBJ2-7, with 9 bases lining up with TRBD1. The V segment lost 4 bases and the J segment 1 base; nucleotides outside the gene matches: 5. CDR1 MNHEY and CDR2 SVGAGI come from the germline V gene. The CDR3 has 15 residues. The CDR3: CASSSGTGLSYEQYF. In DNA, the CDR3 is TGTGCCAGCAGTTCCGGGACAGGGCTATCCTACGAGCAGTACTTC.

V and J are TRBV30 and TRBJ2-7, with D perhaps TRBD1 (5 bases). Per the germline V gene, CDR1 is GTSNPN and CDR2 is SVGIG (reference sequence). Trimming took off 5 bases at V and 2 bases at J, with 10 bases between the two ends. The CDR3 spans 12 residues. CDR3 protein: CAWGSGTYEQYF. The CDR3 DNA sequence: TGTGCCTGGGGGTCAGGGACCTACGAGCAGTACTTC.

V is TRBV2 and J is TRBJ2-7; D possibly corresponds to TRBD2 (7 bases). The V gene lost 5 bases and the J gene lost 5 bases, with 22 bases spanning the gap. Germline CDR1 and CDR2: SNHLY and FYNNEI. The CDR3 loop spans 16 amino acids. CDR3 coding DNA: TGTGCCAGCAGTCACCCAGGGACGGGGGGCTTGAACGAGCAGTACTTC. It codes for CASSHPGTGGLNEQYF.

The CDR3 loop reads CASSLGGPNQPQHF. The CDR3 nucleotides are TGTGCCAGCTCGCTCGGGGGGCCCAATCAGCCCCAGCATTTT. The chain employs TRBV18 and TRBJ1-5; weak D call: TRBD1 (6 bases). Germline V lookup: CDR1 KGHSH, CDR2 LQKENI. Trimming shortened V by 6 bases and J by 3 bases, and 12 bases separated the two germline ends. This CDR3 region has 14 residues. The full variable domain, with the rest looked up from reference TRBV18 and TRBJ1-5, is NAGVMQNPRHLVRRRGQEARLRCSPMKGHSHVYWYRQLPEEGLKFMVYLQKENIIDESGMPKERFSAEFPKEGPSILRIQQVVRGDSAAYFCASSLGGPNQPQHFGDGTRLSIL.

The V and J genes are TRBV9 and TRBJ1-1, with no clear D. This CDR3 has 14 amino acids. Per germline, CDR1 SGDLS and CDR2 YYNGEE. Trimming stripped 5 bases from V and 4 bases from J, with 15 bases between. CDR3 sequence: CASRPTLGGTEAFF. CDR3 bases: TGTGCCAGCAGACCAACATTGGGAGGCACTGAAGCTTTCTTT.

The V and J genes are TRBV7-6 and TRBJ2-2; D call uncertain. The CDR3 consists of 14 residues. The germline V gene has CDR1 SGHVS and CDR2 FNYEAQ. Trimming stripped 3 bases from V and 1 base from J, with 6 bases between. The DNA for the CDR3 is TGTGCCAGCAGCTTCTATGAGAACACCGGGGAGCTGTTTTTT. Residues: CASSFYENTGELFF. Based on the CDR3 plus reference TRBV7-6 and TRBJ2-2, the full variable domain is GAGVSQSPRYKVTKRGQDVALRCDPISGHVSLYWYRQALGQGPEFLTYFNYEAQQDKSGLPNDRFSAERPEGSISTLTIQRTEQRDSAMYRCASSFYENTGELFFGEGSRLTVL.

The rearrangement uses TRBV11-2 and TRBJ2-5; TRBD1 agrees at 9 bases. The germline gives CDR1 SGHAT, CDR2 FQNNGV. The CDR3 sequence is 15 residues long. V was pared by 4 bases and J by 5 bases, with 8 bases of the junction left unmatched. CDR3: CASSSIQGARETQYF. Written as DNA, the CDR3 is TGTGCCAGCAGCTCCATACAGGGGGCGCGGGAGACCCAGTACTTC.

J is TRBJ2-7 and V is TRBV29-1; a weak D match, TRBD1 (6 bases). The CDR3 is 13 residues long. Trimming pared 6 bases from V and 3 bases from J, leaving 15 bases between. The germline V gene encodes CDR1 SQVTM and CDR2 ANQGSEA. The chain's CDR3 is CSVRATGNYEQYF. The DNA of the CDR3 is TGCAGCGTACGGGCCACAGGGAACTACGAGCAGTACTTC.

The chain couples TRBV5-1 to TRBJ2-3; D is uncertain. V lost 2 bases, J lost 0 bases, and 7 bases lay in between. CDR3 length: 14 amino acids. Germline values: CDR1 SGHRS, CDR2 YFSETQ. The CDR3 here is CASSFGRSTDTQYF. CDR3 in DNA: TGCGCCAGCAGCTTTGGGCGAAGCACAGATACGCAGTATTTT. Full variable domain (rest looked up from reference TRBV5-1 and TRBJ2-3): KAGVTQTPRYLIKTRGQQVTLSCSPISGHRSVSWYQQTPGQGLQFLFEYFSETQRNKGNFPGRFSGRQFSNSRSEMNVSTLELGDSALYLCASSFGRSTDTQYFGPGTRLTVL.

The chain couples TRBV7-2 to TRBJ1-6; D may be TRBD1 (6 bases). Looked up from germline, CDR1 is SGHTA and CDR2 is FQGNSA. V lost 3 bases, J lost 7 bases, and 7 bases lay in between. CDR3 length: 13 residues. The CDR3, as DNA: TGTGCCAGCAGCTTGGGACAAAATTCACCCCTCCACTTT. It translates to CASSLGQNSPLHF.

This chain uses TRBV7-3 with TRBJ1-3; D is possibly TRBD1 (6 bases). This CDR3 comprises 18 residues. The germline V gene has CDR1 SGHTA and CDR2 FQGTGA. Trimming stripped 3 bases from V and 0 bases from J, with 18 bases between. This chain's CDR3 is CASSFTGSPQSSGNTIYF. The CDR3 DNA follows: TGTGCCAGCAGCTTTACAGGGAGTCCCCAAAGCTCTGGAAACACCATATATTTT.

The genes are TRBV7-3 and TRBJ2-1; perhaps TRBD2 as D (6 bases). Trimming stripped 5 bases from V and 6 bases from J, with 11 bases between. This CDR3 comprises 13 residues. Germline-derived CDR1 and CDR2 are SGHTA and FQGTGA. The CDR3 nucleotides are TGTGCCAGCAGCCCGAGACTAGGCAATGAGCAGTTCTTC. It specifies CASSPRLGNEQFF.

The chain couples TRBV30 to TRBJ1-4; the D gene is possibly TRBD1 (5 bases). This CDR3 has 13 residues. Germline-derived CDR1 and CDR2 are GTSNPN and SVGIG (reference sequence). Trimming left V 4 bases short and J 6 bases short, with 12 bases between. The CDR3 is CAWTRQKDEKLFF. The CDR3 bases are TGTGCCTGGACTAGACAGAAGGATGAAAAACTGTTTTTT.